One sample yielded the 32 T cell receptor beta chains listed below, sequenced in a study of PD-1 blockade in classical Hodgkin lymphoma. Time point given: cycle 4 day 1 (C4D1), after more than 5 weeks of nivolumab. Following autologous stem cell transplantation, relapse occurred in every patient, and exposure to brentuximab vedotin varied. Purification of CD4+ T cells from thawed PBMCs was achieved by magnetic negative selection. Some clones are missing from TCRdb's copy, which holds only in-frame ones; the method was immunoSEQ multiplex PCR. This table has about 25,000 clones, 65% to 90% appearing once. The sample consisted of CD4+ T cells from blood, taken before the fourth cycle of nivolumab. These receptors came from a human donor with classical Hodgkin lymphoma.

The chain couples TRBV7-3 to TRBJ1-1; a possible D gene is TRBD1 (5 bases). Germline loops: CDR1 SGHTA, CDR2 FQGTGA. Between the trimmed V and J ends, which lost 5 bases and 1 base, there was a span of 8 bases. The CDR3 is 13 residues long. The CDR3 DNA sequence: TGTGCCAGCAGCCTTCAGGGGAACACTGAAGCTTTCTTT. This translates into CASSLQGNTEAFF. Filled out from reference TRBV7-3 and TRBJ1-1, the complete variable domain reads GAGVSQTPSNKVTEKGKYVELRCDPISGHTALYWYRQSLGQGPEFLIYFQGTGAADDSGLPNDRFFAVRPEGSVSTLKIQRTERGDSAVYLCASSLQGNTEAFFGQGTRLTVV.

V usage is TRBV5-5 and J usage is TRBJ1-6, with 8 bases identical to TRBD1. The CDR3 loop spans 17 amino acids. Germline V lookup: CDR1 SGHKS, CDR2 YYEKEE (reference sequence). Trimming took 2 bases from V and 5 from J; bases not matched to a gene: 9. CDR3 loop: CASSFPLTGVDNSPLHF. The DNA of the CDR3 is TGTGCCAGCAGCTTTCCCCTGACAGGGGTGGATAATTCACCCCTCCACTTT.

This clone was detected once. The CDR3 DNA reads TGTGCCAGCTCACCACCGCAGCTTCTAAGCTCTGGGGCCAACGTCCTGACTTTC. It encodes CASSPPQLLSSGANVLTF. This chain connects TRBV18 to TRBJ2-6; D gene uncertain. V lost 0 bases and J lost 0, with 12 bases in between. The CDR3 runs 18 residues. Germline CDR1 is KGHSH and CDR2 is LQKENI.

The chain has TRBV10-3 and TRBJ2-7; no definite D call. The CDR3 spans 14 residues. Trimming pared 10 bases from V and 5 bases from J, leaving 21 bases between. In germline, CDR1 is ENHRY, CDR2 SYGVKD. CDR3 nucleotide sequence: TGTGCCAGTGGTTCGGGTCAGGTGAGGAACGAGCAGTACTTC. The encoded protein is CASGSGQVRNEQYF.

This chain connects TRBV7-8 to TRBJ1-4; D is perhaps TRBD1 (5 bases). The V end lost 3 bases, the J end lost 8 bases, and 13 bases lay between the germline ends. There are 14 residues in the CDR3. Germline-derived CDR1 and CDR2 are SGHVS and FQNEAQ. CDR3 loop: CASSLDTRREKLFF. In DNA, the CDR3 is TGTGCCAGCAGCTTGGACACCAGGCGGGAAAAACTGTTTTTT. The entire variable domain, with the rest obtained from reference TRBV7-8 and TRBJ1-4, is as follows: GAGVSQSPRYKVAKRGQDVALRCDPISGHVSLFWYQQALGQGPEFLTYFQNEAQLDKSGLPSDRFFAERPEGSVSTLKIQRTQQEDSAVYLCASSLDTRREKLFFGSGTQLSVL.

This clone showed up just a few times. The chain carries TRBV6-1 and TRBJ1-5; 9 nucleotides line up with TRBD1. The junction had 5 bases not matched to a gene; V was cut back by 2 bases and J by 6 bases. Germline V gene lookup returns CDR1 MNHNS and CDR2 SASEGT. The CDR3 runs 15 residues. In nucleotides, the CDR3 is TGTGCCAGCAGTGAACAGGGACAGGGATCTCAGCCCCAGCATTTT. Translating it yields CASSEQGQGSQPQHF.

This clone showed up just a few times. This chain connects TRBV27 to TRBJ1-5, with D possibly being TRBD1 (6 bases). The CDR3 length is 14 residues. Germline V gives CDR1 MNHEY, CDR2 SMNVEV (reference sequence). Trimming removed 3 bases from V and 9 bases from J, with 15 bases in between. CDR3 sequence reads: CASSFDRWLGPQHF. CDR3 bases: TGTGCCAGCAGTTTCGACAGGTGGCTTGGGCCCCAGCATTTT.

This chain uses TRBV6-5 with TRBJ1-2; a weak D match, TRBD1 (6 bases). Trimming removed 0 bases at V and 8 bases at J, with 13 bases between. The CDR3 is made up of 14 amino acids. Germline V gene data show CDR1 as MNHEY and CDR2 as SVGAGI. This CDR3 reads CASSYSGRGGGYTF. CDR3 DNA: TGTGCCAGCAGTTACTCCGGCAGGGGAGGAGGCTACACCTTC.

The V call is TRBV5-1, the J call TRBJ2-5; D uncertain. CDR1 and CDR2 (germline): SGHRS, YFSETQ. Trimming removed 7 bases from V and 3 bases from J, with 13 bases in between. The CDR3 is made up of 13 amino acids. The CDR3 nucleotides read TGCGCCAGCCATGTAGGATTCAAAGAGACCCAGTACTTC. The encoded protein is CASHVGFKETQYF. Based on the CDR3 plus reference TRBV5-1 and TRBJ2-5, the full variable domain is KAGVTQTPRYLIKTRGQQVTLSCSPISGHRSVSWYQQTPGQGLQFLFEYFSETQRNKGNFPGRFSGRQFSNSRSEMNVSTLELGDSALYLCASHVGFKETQYFGPGTRLLVL.

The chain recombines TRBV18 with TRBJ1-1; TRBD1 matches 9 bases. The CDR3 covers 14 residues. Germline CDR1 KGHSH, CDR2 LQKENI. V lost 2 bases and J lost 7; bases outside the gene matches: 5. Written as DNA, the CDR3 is TGTGCCAGCTCACCAATTACAGGGGGCGATGAAGCTTTCTTT. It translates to CASSPITGGDEAFF.

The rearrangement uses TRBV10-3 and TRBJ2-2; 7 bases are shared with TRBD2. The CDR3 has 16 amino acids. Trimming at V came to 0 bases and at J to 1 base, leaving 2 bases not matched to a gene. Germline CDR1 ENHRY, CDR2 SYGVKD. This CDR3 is CAISESRGGNTGELFF. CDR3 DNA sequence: TGTGCCATCAGTGAGTCCCGCGGGGGGAACACCGGGGAGCTGTTTTTT.

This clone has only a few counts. The CDR3 coding sequence is TGTGCCAGCAGTCAAGAGGGAATGAACACTGAAGCTTTCTTT. Its translation is CASSQEGMNTEAFF. J is TRBJ1-1 and V is TRBV6-5; D remains unclear. V gave up 5 bases and J gave up 0 bases, with 10 bases separating them. CDR1 is MNHEY and CDR2 is SVGAGI in the germline V gene. The CDR3 contains 14 residues.

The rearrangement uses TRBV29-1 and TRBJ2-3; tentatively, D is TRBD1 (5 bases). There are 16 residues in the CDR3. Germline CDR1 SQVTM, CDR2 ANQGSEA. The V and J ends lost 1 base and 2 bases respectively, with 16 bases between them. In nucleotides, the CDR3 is TGCAGCGTTGAAGGTTCCGCCGACAGAGACACAGATACGCAGTATTTT. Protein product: CSVEGSADRDTDTQYF.

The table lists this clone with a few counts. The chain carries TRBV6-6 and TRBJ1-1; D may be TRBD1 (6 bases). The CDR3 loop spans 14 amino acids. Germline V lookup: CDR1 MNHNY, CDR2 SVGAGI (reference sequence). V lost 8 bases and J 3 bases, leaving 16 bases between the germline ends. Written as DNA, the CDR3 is TGTGCCAGCCAGGAGGGGACACTGTACACTGAAGCTTTCTTT. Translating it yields CASQEGTLYTEAFF.

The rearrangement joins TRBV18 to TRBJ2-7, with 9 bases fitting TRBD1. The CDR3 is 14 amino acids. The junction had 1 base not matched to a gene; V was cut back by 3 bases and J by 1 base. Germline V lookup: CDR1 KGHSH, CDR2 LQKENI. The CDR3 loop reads CASSPTGGSYEQYF. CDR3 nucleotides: TGTGCCAGCTCACCGACAGGGGGTTCCTACGAGCAGTACTTC.

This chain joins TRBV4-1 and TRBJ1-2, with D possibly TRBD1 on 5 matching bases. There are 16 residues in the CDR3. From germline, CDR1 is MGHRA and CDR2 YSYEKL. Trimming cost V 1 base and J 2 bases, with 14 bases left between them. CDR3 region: CASSQGGDRENYGYTF. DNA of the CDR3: TGCGCCAGCAGCCAAGGCGGAGACAGAGAAAACTATGGCTACACCTTC.

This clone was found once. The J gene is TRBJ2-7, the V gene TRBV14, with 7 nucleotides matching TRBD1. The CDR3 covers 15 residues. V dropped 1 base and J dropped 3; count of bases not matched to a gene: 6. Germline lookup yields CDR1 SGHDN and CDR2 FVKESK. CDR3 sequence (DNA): TGTGCCAGCAGCCAAGCCCAGGGACAGTTCTACGAGCAGTACTTC. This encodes CASSQAQGQFYEQYF.

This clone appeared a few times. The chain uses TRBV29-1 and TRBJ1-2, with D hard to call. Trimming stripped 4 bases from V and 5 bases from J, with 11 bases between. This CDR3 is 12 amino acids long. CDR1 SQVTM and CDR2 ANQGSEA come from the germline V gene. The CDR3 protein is CSVGGGGYGYTF. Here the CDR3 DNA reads TGCAGCGTTGGAGGCGGCGGGTATGGCTACACCTTC.

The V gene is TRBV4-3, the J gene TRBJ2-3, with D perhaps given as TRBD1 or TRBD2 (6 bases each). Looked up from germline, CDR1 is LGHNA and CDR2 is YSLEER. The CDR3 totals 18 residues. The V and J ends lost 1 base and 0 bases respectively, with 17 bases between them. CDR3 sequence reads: CASSQANFGGHSTDTQYF. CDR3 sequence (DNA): TGCGCCAGCAGCCAAGCAAATTTCGGGGGCCATAGCACAGATACGCAGTATTTT.

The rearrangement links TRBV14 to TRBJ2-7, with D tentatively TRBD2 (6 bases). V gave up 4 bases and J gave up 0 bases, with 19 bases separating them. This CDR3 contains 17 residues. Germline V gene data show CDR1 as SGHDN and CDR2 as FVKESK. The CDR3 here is CASSPRDFTNPSYEQYF. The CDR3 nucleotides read TGTGCCAGCAGCCCCCGGGACTTTACCAACCCCTCCTACGAGCAGTACTTC.

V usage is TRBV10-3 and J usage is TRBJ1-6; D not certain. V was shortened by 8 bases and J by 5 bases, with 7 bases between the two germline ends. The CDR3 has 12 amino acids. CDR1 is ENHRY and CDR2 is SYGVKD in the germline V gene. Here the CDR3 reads CAISDNNSPLHF. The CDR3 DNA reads TGTGCCATCTCCGACAATAATTCACCCCTCCACTTT.

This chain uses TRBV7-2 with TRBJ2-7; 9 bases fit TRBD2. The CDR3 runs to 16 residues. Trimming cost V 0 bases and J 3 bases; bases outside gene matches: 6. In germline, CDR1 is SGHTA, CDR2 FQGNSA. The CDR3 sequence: CASSLARGLASYEQYF. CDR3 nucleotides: TGTGCCAGCAGCTTAGCCCGGGGACTAGCTAGCTACGAGCAGTACTTC.

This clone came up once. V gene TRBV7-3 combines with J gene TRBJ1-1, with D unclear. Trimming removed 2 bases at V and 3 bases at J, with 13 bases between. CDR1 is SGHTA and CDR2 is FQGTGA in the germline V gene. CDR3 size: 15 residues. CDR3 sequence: CASSLEGTRDTEAFF. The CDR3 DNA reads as TGTGCCAGCAGCTTAGAGGGAACCCGTGACACTGAAGCTTTCTTT.

As DNA, the CDR3 is TGTGCCAGCAGCCAAGATATGTGGGGAGGCACAGATACGCAGTATTTT. Residues: CASSQDMWGGTDTQYF. J is TRBJ2-3 and V is TRBV4-2, with D perhaps matching TRBD2 (5 bases). The V gene's germline CDR1 is LGHNA and CDR2 YNFKEQ. Trimming pared 0 bases from V and 1 base from J, leaving 11 bases between. The CDR3 has 16 residues.

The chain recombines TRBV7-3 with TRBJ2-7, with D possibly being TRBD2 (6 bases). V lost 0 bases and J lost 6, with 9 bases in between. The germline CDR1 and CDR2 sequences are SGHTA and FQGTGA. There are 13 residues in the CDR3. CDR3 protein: CASSLTLGGEQYF. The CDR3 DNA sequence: TGTGCCAGCAGCTTAACGTTGGGGGGCGAGCAGTACTTC.

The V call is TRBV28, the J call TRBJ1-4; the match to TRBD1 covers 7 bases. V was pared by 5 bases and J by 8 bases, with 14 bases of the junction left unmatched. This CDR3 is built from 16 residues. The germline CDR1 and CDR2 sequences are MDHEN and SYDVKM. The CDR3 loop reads CASSPTGAGGWEKLFF. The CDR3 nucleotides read TGTGCCAGCAGTCCCACGGGAGCAGGGGGTTGGGAAAAACTGTTTTTT.

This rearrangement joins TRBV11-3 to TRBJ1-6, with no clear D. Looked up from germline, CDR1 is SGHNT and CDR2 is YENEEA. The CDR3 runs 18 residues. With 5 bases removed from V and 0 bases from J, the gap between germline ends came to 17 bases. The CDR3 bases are TGTGCCAGCAGCGAAAGGTCACCTTATAGCTCCTATAATTCACCCCTCCACTTT. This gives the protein CASSERSPYSSYNSPLHF.

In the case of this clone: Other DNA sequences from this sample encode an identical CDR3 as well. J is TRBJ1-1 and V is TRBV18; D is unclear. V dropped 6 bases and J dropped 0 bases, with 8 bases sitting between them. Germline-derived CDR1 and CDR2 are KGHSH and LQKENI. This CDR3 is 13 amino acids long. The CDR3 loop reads CASSLNMNTEAFF. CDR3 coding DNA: TGTGCCAGCTCCCTCAACATGAACACTGAAGCTTTCTTT.

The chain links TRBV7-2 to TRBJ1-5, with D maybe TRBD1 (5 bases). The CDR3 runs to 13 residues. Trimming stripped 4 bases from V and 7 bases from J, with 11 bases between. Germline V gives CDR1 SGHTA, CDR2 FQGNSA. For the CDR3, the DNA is TGTGCCAGCAGCTCGCAGGGAAGGCAGCCCCAGCATTTT. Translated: CASSSQGRQPQHF.

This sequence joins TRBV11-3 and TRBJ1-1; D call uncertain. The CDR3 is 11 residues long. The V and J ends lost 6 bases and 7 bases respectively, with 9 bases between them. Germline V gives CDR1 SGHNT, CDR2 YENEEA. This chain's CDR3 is CASRGLGEAFF. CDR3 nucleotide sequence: TGTGCCAGCAGGGGTTTGGGTGAAGCTTTCTTT.

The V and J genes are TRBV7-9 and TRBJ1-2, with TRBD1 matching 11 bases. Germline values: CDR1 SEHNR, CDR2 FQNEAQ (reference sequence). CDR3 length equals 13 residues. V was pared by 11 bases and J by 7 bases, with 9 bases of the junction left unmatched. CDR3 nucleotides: TGTGCCGGCAAAGGACAGGGGGCGGCTGGCTACACCTTC. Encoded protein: CAGKGQGAAGYTF.

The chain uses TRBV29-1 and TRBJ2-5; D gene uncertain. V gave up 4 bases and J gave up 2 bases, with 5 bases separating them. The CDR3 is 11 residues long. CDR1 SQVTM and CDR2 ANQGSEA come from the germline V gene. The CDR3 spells CSVGQQETQYF. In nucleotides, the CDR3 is TGCAGCGTTGGGCAGCAAGAGACCCAGTACTTC.